This entry describes one T cell receptor beta chain. This clonotype was found many times. Its antigen target is currently unknown. Per-base quality was not reported, and no clone a single base away is much larger than it. This entry belongs to a study of human T cells and chemical hapten exposure (dated by TCRdb to the early 2020s). Notes on the research overall: For sensitization, 2% DPC in acetone was applied to a roughly 2 cm by roughly 2 cm area of upper inner arm skin. Throughout the study period of about 25 weeks, patients also received therapeutic DPC doses to the scalp every week. Patch tests used Finn chambers with 0.01% DPC on the upper back, scored after 6 days by International Contact Dermatitis Research Group standards. The mostly female patient cohort included alopecia areata with under or over 50% scalp involvement, alopecia totalis and alopecia universalis. Libraries were combined into a pool for sequencing, and differences in TCR yield between samples came mainly from small differences in library volumes within the pool. Peripheral blood TCR repertoire changes were tracked in vivo in alopecia patients during primary and secondary sensitization to the hapten diphenylcyclopropenone (DPC). Blood was sampled from patients pre-sensitization (week 0) and at 2, 6 and about 24 weeks after DPC sensitization. Around 29 alopecia patients provided blood for TCR sequencing at one to four time points (pre-sensitization, 2, 6 and 24 weeks).

The library relied on RACE. Reads for this sample came from a NextSeq 500. During library preparation, unique molecular identifiers were attached to individual cDNA molecules so that TCRs could be counted in a quantitative, reproducible way. From each blood RNA sample, both TCR alpha and TCR beta chains were sequenced. The source study handled its data this way. The median number of TCRs per sample was around 100,000, ranging from 23,224 to 690,600. The Decombinator software suite was used to annotate the V, J and CDR3 of the TCR reads. To make PS versus PT1 abundance plots, every sample was subsampled to the same number of TCRs (28,000). Expanded TCRs were defined as absent before sensitization and observed at least eight times at the 2-week time point. TCRdb reanalyzed the raw reads on its own, using fastp at Q25 for trimming and MiXCR for clone calling, and kept in-frame beta chains. Rows are combined by CDR3 protein, so each entry shows the most common genes and DNA. What appears here as the V and J calls and clone size reflects TCRdb's work, not the paper's. The sample table contains 150,000 to 200,000 distinct CDR3 sequences; only one count was recorded for around 22% of them. Under 7.5% of the sample belongs to the ten largest clones.

The label giving this sample's time point can be read as: patch test 1, 2 weeks after DPC sensitization. The treatment or condition tag for this specimen amounts to: therapeutic diphenylcyclopropenone sensitization with weekly scalp DPC. Blood at each patch-test visit was drawn before the patch test was applied. To be eligible, patients had to be aged 18 to 70, diagnosed with alopecia and judged suitable for DPC therapy, while pregnant patients were excluded. Unfractionated whole blood was collected in Tempus Blood RNA tubes, and total RNA was extracted from that blood. Summary of the overall study and its limitations: Because every patient had alopecia, a presumed autoimmune disease, the patients' immune response might differ from that of healthy individuals. After repeated subsampling, the strength of the expansion versus patch-test correlation and the threshold at which it became significant changed. DPC sensitization did not change how many TCRs were above 1 in 1000 frequency, and no evidence was found of alterations in global repertoire structure. Expanded TCRs formed significantly more large CDR3 similarity clusters than pre-sensitization or healthy control sets, consistent with antigen-driven responses. The number of PT1 expanded TCRs positively correlated with patch test score, significant at thresholds 8, 16 and 32 but not 4.

Germline trimming: 7 bases from V, 3 bases from J; junction bases outside gene matches: 18. Counted from cysteine to phenylalanine, this CDR3 has 19 amino acids. Only the CDR3 region is kept as DNA, spanning 57 bases read in frame from base 1. The sample here was whole blood, taken in connection with sensitization to the hapten diphenylcyclopropenone (DPC). This TCR was recovered from a woman between 50 and 59 years old with alopecia areata. Some clones in this sample may be carry-over from other donors' samples. Recombination linked TRBV12-3 or TRBV12-4 to TRBJ2-6, with 7 central nucleotides matching TRBD1. The CDR3 region has the sequence CASTQLLDRAGYGANVLTF. Read as DNA, the sequence is TGTGCCAGCACCCAACTTCTCGACAGGGCAGGGTATGGGGCCAACGTCCTGACTTTC.